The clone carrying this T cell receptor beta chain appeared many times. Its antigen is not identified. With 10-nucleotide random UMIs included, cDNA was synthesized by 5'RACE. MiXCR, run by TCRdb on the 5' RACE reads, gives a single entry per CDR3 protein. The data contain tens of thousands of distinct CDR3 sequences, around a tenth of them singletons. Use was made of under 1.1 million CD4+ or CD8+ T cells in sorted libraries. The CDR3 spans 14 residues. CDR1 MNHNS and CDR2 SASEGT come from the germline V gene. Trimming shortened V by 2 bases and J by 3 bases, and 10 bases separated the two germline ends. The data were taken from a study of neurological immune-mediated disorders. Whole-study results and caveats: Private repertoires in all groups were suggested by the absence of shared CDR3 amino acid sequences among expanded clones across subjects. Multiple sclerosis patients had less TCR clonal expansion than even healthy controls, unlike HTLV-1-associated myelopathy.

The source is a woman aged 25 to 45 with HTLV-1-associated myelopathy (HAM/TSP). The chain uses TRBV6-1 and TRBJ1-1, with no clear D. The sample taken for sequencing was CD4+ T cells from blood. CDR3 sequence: CASSELGRHTEAFF. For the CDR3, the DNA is TGTGCCAGCAGTGAACTCGGACGGCACACTGAAGCTTTCTTT.